This T cell receptor beta chain was captured by sequencing in a study of T cells in Graves' hyperthyroidism and ophthalmopathy. At least 3 on the Clinical Activity Score was recorded for ophthalmopathy patients, who also had NOSPECS grade at least 4 and duration under 3 months. Uncontrolled infections, other autoimmune diseases, pregnancy or lactation led to exclusion of patients. Diagnoses were made from clinical symptoms, serum measures (thyroxine and TRAb), thyroid ultrasound and orbital computed tomography. Using RNA transcripts as the source, TCR beta CDR3 regions were amplified. The TCR CDR3 first-round RT-PCR relied on the HTBI primer set. TCRdb passed the multiplex PCR reads through MiXCR, listing each CDR3 protein once. The table lists 400,000 to 550,000 distinct CDR3 sequences, approximately 24% of them singletons. The CDR3 covers 18 residues. The ends lost 6 bases at V and 7 bases at J; junction bases unmatched: 14. Germline V lookup: CDR1 MNHEY, CDR2 SVGEGT.

This clonotype was seen at least ten times. The material sequenced was blood. The chain joins TRBV6-2 or TRBV6-3 to TRBJ2-3, with TRBD2 matching over 15 bases. This sequence was found in a young woman with Graves' ophthalmopathy. The CDR3 nucleotides read TGTGCCAGCAGCCGAGGACTAGCGGGGGGGCCTTACCCCTATACGCAGTATTTT. Protein product: CASSRGLAGGPYPYTQYF.